This T cell receptor beta chain comes out of a study of blood T cell repertoires in COVID-19. Study-wide background: COVID-19 samples, acute and convalescent, were from the United States, Italy and Spain. PBMCs, B-cell-depleted T cells, or T cells were the source of the cDNA or gDNA that made up the material.

Germline CDR1 reads MNHNS; CDR2 reads SASEGT. The CDR3 has 14 residues. Losses at the gene ends were 3 bases for V and 5 bases for J; bases not matched to a gene: 4. How the authors handled the data: Amplification of reference gene primers was used by the study to estimate nucleated cell counts. Profiled with immunoSEQ multiplex PCR; TCRdb holds only in-frame clones, not every one. For V, J and clone size, that table is used; D and trimming come from the DNA. This table has some 220,000 clones, around 80% appearing once. The rearrangement links TRBV6-1 to TRBJ2-3; the match to TRBD1 covers 8 bases. Sequencing used peripheral blood. This receptor was obtained from a man aged 45-65 years with active or convalescent COVID-19. The DNA of the CDR3 is TGTGCCAGCAGTGACAGGGGGCGGGGAGATACGCAGTATTTT. Protein sequence: CASSDRGRGDTQYF.